This TCR beta chain was recovered during a study of shared clonotypes between healthy human individuals. Using immunoSEQ multiplex PCR, the repertoire was profiled, and TCRdb retains in-frame clones only, with some absent. The sample shows some 900,000 clones, around 80% of them seen only once. Whole-study findings and limits: Enrolling few donors narrowed the genetic and exposure-history diversity that was represented.

The CDR3 has 14 amino acids. The germline V gene encodes CDR1 MGHRA and CDR2 YSYEKL. In the case of this clone: The antigen is undetermined. An end of the junction does not agree with germline; a read error may underlie this.

This TCR derives from a man aged 18 to 29 in good health. The sequenced material came from memory CD4+ T cells sorted from blood. Subset defined: CD45RA-negative fraction. The chain carries TRBV4-1 and TRBJ1-2; a weak D match, TRBD1 (5 bases). CDR3 protein: CASSPTGTYYGYTF. In DNA form, the CDR3 reads TGCGCCAGTAGCCCTACGGGGACCTACTATGGCTACACCTTC.